The 12 T cell receptor beta chains presented below share a single source sample, sequenced in a study of beta chain features in type 1 diabetes. Investigators reverse transcribed all isolated RNA, so they sequenced expressed TCRB transcripts. Sequencing was performed with immunoSEQ multiplex PCR; in TCRdb, only in-frame clones are kept and a portion is missing. This sample carries about 190,000 clones, about 7.9% of them seen once, and the ten largest clones take roughly 0.5%. Findings and limits, study-wide: Patients with Type 1 diabetes showed moderately but significantly shorter TCRB CDR3s in all four CD4+ subsets.

The antigens of these receptors remain unknown. The sample was central memory CD4+ T cells from blood. All receptors come from a man between 18 and 35 years old with type 1 diabetes.

The chain employs TRBV4-2 and TRBJ2-7; TRBD2 agrees at 11 bases. The germline V gene encodes CDR1 LGHNA and CDR2 YNFKEQ. The CDR3 length is 17 residues. Germline trimming cut 5 bases from V and 2 bases from J; bases unmatched to any gene: 11. In DNA, the CDR3 is TGTGCCAGCAGCTTGGTCCTAGCGGGGGGCCAACCCTACGAGCAGTACTTC. It codes for CASSLVLAGGQPYEQYF.

This clone turned up a few times. This rearrangement joins TRBV9 to TRBJ2-1, with TRBD2 as a possible D gene (5 bases). The CDR3 has 13 residues. Germline V CDR1 and CDR2: SGDLS, YYNGEE. V was trimmed by 0 bases and J by 7 bases, leaving 8 bases between them. The CDR3 region is CASSVGSGNEQFF. In DNA, the CDR3 is TGTGCCAGCAGCGTAGGCTCGGGGAATGAGCAGTTCTTC.

This clone was seen only a few times. The chain couples TRBV30 to TRBJ2-7; maybe TRBD1 (7 bases). Trimming pared 1 base from V and 1 base from J, leaving 17 bases between. The CDR3 sequence is 16 residues long. Germline-derived CDR1 and CDR2 are GTSNPN and SVGIG (reference sequence). The CDR3 here is CAWSDRGTALSYEQYF. DNA for the CDR3: TGTGCCTGGAGTGATCGCGGGACAGCTTTATCCTACGAGCAGTACTTC.

The J gene is TRBJ2-3, the V gene TRBV10-2, with 9 bases aligning to TRBD1. V lost 7 bases to trimming and J lost 2 bases; unmatched junction nucleotides: 10. Germline lookup yields CDR1 WSHSY and CDR2 SAAADI. This CDR3 is built from 16 residues. This CDR3 reads CASTRGQGMNTDTQYF. DNA for the CDR3: TGCGCCAGCACTCGAGGACAGGGGATGAACACAGATACGCAGTATTTT.

There are a few counts of this clone. This chain uses TRBV21-1 with TRBJ2-5; TRBD1, the table's D call, lacks a check against the DNA. TRBV21-1 is a recognized pseudogene. The CDR3 loop spans 14 amino acids. The CDR3 sequence: CASSKEAGVETQYF. CDR3 nucleotide sequence: TGTGCCAGCAGCAAAGAGGCAGGGGTCGAGACCCAGTACTTC.

The chain carries TRBV30 and TRBJ1-6, with 8 nucleotides matching TRBD1. CDR3 length: 16 amino acids. Germline V gene lookup returns CDR1 GTSNPN and CDR2 SVGIG (reference sequence). J lost 10 bases, V lost 1 base, and 12 bases had no gene match. The CDR3 DNA reads TGTGCCTGGAGTGGACAGGGGTCGGCCCGAGCCTCACCCCTCCACTTT. The encoded protein is CAWSGQGSARASPLHF.

The J gene is TRBJ2-1, the V gene TRBV11-2, with 8 nucleotides matching TRBD2. V was pared by 5 bases and J by 5 bases, with 8 bases of the junction left unmatched. Germline values: CDR1 SGHAT, CDR2 FQNNGV. The CDR3 extends over 15 amino acids. This CDR3 reads CASSPRGDQNNEQFF. The DNA for the CDR3 is TGTGCCAGCAGCCCGCGGGGGGACCAGAACAATGAGCAGTTCTTC.

The genes are TRBV27 and TRBJ2-5; perhaps TRBD2 as D (6 bases). V gave up 5 bases and J gave up 6 bases, with 16 bases separating them. This CDR3 is 14 amino acids long. CDR1 is MNHEY, CDR2 SMNVEV, per germline (reference sequence). Here the CDR3 reads CASSGRGARQTQYF. The CDR3 DNA follows: TGTGCCAGCAGTGGTCGCGGGGCCAGGCAGACCCAGTACTTC.

The chain joins TRBV25-1 to TRBJ2-7; 7 positions match TRBD1. The CDR3 consists of 13 residues. Germline-derived CDR1 and CDR2 are MGHDK and SYGVNS. V dropped 3 bases and J dropped 7; count of bases not matched to a gene: 6. This CDR3 is CASSDDRAGEQYF. The CDR3 DNA follows: TGTGCCAGCAGTGACGACAGGGCTGGGGAGCAGTACTTC.

In its sample, this clone was seen a few times. This chain connects TRBV5-4 to TRBJ2-1, with a possible D match to TRBD2 (7 bases). Germline V gene lookup returns CDR1 SGHNT and CDR2 YYREEE (reference sequence). The CDR3 has 15 amino acids. V lost 6 bases and J 5 bases, leaving 18 bases between the germline ends. The CDR3 DNA is TGTGCCAGCATGGGGGTTAGGGGGGGGGACAATGAGCAGTTCTTC. Residues: CASMGVRGGDNEQFF.

This clone was seen only a few times. This rearrangement joins TRBV7-9 to TRBJ1-2; 7 nucleotides match TRBD1. V was clipped by 1 base and J by 5 bases; unmatched bases: 7. Germline values: CDR1 SEHNR, CDR2 FQNEAQ (reference sequence). The CDR3 has 15 residues. The CDR3 DNA reads TGTGCCAGCAGCTTAGGACAGGGCGGGATTTATGGCTACACCTTC. It translates to CASSLGQGGIYGYTF.

This rearrangement joins TRBV5-1 to TRBJ2-5, with TRBD2 identical over 7 bases. Losses at the gene ends were 3 bases for V and 4 bases for J; bases not matched to a gene: 9. Germline V lookup: CDR1 SGHRS, CDR2 YFSETQ. The CDR3 runs to 15 residues. The CDR3 is CASSSEAGRPETQYF. The CDR3 coding sequence is TGCGCCAGCAGCTCCGAAGCCGGGAGGCCAGAGACCCAGTACTTC. Full variable domain (rest looked up from reference TRBV5-1 and TRBJ2-5): KAGVTQTPRYLIKTRGQQVTLSCSPISGHRSVSWYQQTPGQGLQFLFEYFSETQRNKGNFPGRFSGRQFSNSRSEMNVSTLELGDSALYLCASSSEAGRPETQYFGPGTRLLVL.